Below are 2 T cell receptor beta chains sequenced from a single sample in a study of T cells in Graves' hyperthyroidism and ophthalmopathy. RNA transcripts were the template for amplifying TCR beta CDR3 regions. The TCR CDR3 first-round RT-PCR relied on the HTBI primer set. TCRdb recomputed calls from the multiplex PCR reads with MiXCR, one row per CDR3 protein. The table includes a few hundred thousand distinct CDR3 sequences, just over 45% detected once. The sample consisted of peripheral blood or thyroid tissue (not recorded which). The receptors come from a woman in her late teens or twenties with Graves' hyperthyroidism.

This clonotype was seen ten or more times. This sequence joins TRBV4-1 and TRBJ1-2, with 7 bases aligning to TRBD1. The CDR3 covers 17 residues. The ends lost 2 bases at V and 2 bases at J; junction bases unmatched: 11. Per the germline V gene, CDR1 is MGHRA and CDR2 is YSYEKL. The CDR3 nucleotides are TGCGCCAGCAGCCAATTGGGCGGAGGGGGCGGAAACTATGGCTACACCTTC. Protein: CASSQLGGGGGNYGYTF.

The rearrangement links TRBV7-2 to TRBJ2-7; D might be TRBD2 (5 bases). With 6 bases removed from V and 2 bases from J, the gap between germline ends came to 17 bases. The CDR3 extends over 15 amino acids. The germline V gene has CDR1 SGHTA and CDR2 FQGNSA. The CDR3 DNA sequence: TGTGCCAGCAGGGACGGAGCGAGCGGCCCCTACGAGCAGTACTTC. It encodes CASRDGASGPYEQYF.